This is a list of T cell receptor beta chains from one sample in a study of a mutant IDH1 vaccine in newly diagnosed glioma. Clones were read by immunoSEQ multiplex PCR, and TCRdb kept only the in-frame ones, dropping some. The sample yields 50,000 or so clones, 70% to 90% seen once. The input for sequencing was PBMCs, taken from a glioma patient treated with radiotherapy, temozolomide or both. The receptors were sampled from a man younger than 35 with glioma. The conserved cysteine and the conserved F or W are not part of the CDR3 here. Each record gives: J gene, CDR3 length, V gene, CDR3 protein.

j_call: TRBJ1-4; cdr3_length: 12; v_call: TRBV25-1; cdr3_aa: ASRGTGVNEKLF
j_call: TRBJ2-3; cdr3_length: 10; v_call: TRBV7-2; cdr3_aa: ASSPEGVTQY
j_call: TRBJ1-1; cdr3_length: 13; v_call: TRBV5-8; cdr3_aa: ASSLESGVNTEAF
j_call: TRBJ1-1; cdr3_length: 9; v_call: TRBV5-4; cdr3_aa: ASSLGLEAF
j_call: TRBJ1-1; cdr3_length: 9; v_call: TRBV30; cdr3_aa: AWKTGAEAF
j_call: TRBJ1-1; cdr3_length: 9; v_call: TRBV7-9; cdr3_aa: ASSSRQEAF
j_call: TRBJ2-4; cdr3_length: 13; v_call: TRBV2; cdr3_aa: ASSALGLAKNIQY
j_call: TRBJ1-2; cdr3_length: 11; v_call: TRBV5-5; cdr3_aa: ASSVDMDYGYT
j_call: TRBJ1-4; cdr3_length: 11; v_call: TRBV5-4; cdr3_aa: ASSPGQNEKLF
j_call: TRBJ1-4; cdr3_length: 14; v_call: TRBV6-1; cdr3_aa: ASSAGTAFDNEKLF
j_call: TRBJ1-4; cdr3_length: 12; v_call: TRBV19; cdr3_aa: ASRVRSANEKLF
j_call: TRBJ2-1; cdr3_length: 13; v_call: TRBV12-5; cdr3_aa: ASGLNAGTYNEQF
j_call: TRBJ2-7; cdr3_length: 13; v_call: TRBV30; cdr3_aa: AWSDLAGGLREQY
j_call: TRBJ2-6; cdr3_length: 15; v_call: TRBV30; cdr3_aa: AWRRQGRDSGANVLT
j_call: TRBJ2-3; cdr3_length: 10; v_call: TRBV7-9; cdr3_aa: ASSLVGDTQY
j_call: TRBJ2-2; cdr3_length: 13; v_call: TRBV7-2; cdr3_aa: ASRQDRTNTGELF
j_call: TRBJ1-1; cdr3_length: 13; v_call: TRBV5-1; cdr3_aa: ASSIRGIWNTEAF
j_call: TRBJ2-7; cdr3_length: 13; v_call: TRBV2; cdr3_aa: ASSGMGSEAYEQY
j_call: TRBJ1-1; cdr3_length: 15; v_call: TRBV27; cdr3_aa: ASSLPPGQGMNTEAF
j_call: TRBJ2-3; cdr3_length: 11; v_call: TRBV25-1; cdr3_aa: ASSESASYTQY
j_call: TRBJ1-1; cdr3_length: 13; v_call: TRBV6-5; cdr3_aa: ASSPPTGERTEAF
j_call: TRBJ2-7; cdr3_length: 11; v_call: TRBV30; cdr3_aa: AWSAVGDYEQY
j_call: TRBJ1-1; cdr3_length: 15; v_call: TRBV19; cdr3_aa: ASSIGRRGRREWEAF
j_call: TRBJ2-2; cdr3_length: 13; v_call: TRBV7-9; cdr3_aa: ASKGLAGNTGELF
j_call: TRBJ1-6; cdr3_length: 13; v_call: TRBV25-1; cdr3_aa: ASSEYRQGRSPLH
j_call: TRBJ2-7; cdr3_length: 14; v_call: TRBV4-2; cdr3_aa: ASSQDTGEGSYEQY
j_call: TRBJ2-7; cdr3_length: 13; v_call: TRBV19; cdr3_aa: ASSIGASGTYEQY
j_call: TRBJ2-1; cdr3_length: 13; v_call: TRBV6-5; cdr3_aa: ASSYSRGGYNEQF
j_call: TRBJ1-2; cdr3_length: 17; v_call: TRBV4-2; cdr3_aa: ASSQDLGPRVGRGDGYT
j_call: TRBJ1-1; cdr3_length: 10; v_call: TRBV30; cdr3_aa: ASYRVGTEAF
j_call: TRBJ1-1; cdr3_length: 13; v_call: TRBV7-9; cdr3_aa: ASSSTGGSNTEAF
j_call: TRBJ1-5; cdr3_length: 13; v_call: TRBV5-6; cdr3_aa: ASSLAGRGNQPQH
j_call: TRBJ2-5; cdr3_length: 13; v_call: TRBV6-6; cdr3_aa: ASSRARAPQETQY
j_call: TRBJ1-6; cdr3_length: 14; v_call: TRBV2; cdr3_aa: ASSENFPSYNSPLH
j_call: TRBJ2-5; cdr3_length: 10; v_call: TRBV11-3; cdr3_aa: ASSINGETQY
j_call: TRBJ2-7; cdr3_length: 12; v_call: TRBV7-2; cdr3_aa: ASSSQGYAYEQY
j_call: TRBJ2-5; cdr3_length: 13; v_call: TRBV2; cdr3_aa: ASRLPGLASETQY